The 26 T cell receptor beta chains below were found in one sample sequenced in a study of blood T cell repertoires in COVID-19. The table came from immunoSEQ multiplex PCR; TCRdb's copy has only in-frame clones and leaves some out. The table lists tens of thousands of clones, around 90% of them singletons. Sequencing was performed on peripheral blood. These receptors all come from a woman between 70 and 85 years old with acute or convalescent COVID-19.

The chain has TRBV27 and TRBJ2-7; D uncertain. The CDR3 contains 13 residues. Trimming removed 2 bases at V and 4 bases at J, with 9 bases between. In germline, CDR1 is MNHEY, CDR2 SMNVEV (reference sequence). In DNA form, the CDR3 reads TGTGCCAGCAGTTTAGGGCAGGTTTACGAGCAGTACTTC. This translates into CASSLGQVYEQYF.

This clone was detected only once. This chain connects TRBV5-1 to TRBJ2-5; D possibly corresponds to TRBD2 (6 bases). The CDR3 extends over 14 amino acids. Germline CDR1 SGHRS, CDR2 YFSETQ. Trimming took 0 bases from V and 6 from J, leaving 12 bases between them. CDR3 DNA sequence: TGCGCCAGCAGCTTGGCGGGGGTTGGGAAGACCCAGTACTTC. Amino acid sequence: CASSLAGVGKTQYF.

The chain links TRBV5-1 to TRBJ2-2; 8 bases match TRBD2. V trimming: 5 bases; J trimming: 2 bases; junction bases outside the gene matches: 5. The CDR3 covers 15 residues. The germline V gene encodes CDR1 SGHRS and CDR2 YFSETQ. The CDR3: CASRFGGANTGELFF. CDR3 nucleotide sequence: TGCGCCAGCAGATTCGGGGGGGCCAACACCGGGGAGCTGTTTTTT.

This chain joins TRBV20-1 and TRBJ1-2, with a possible D match to TRBD1 (6 bases). With 3 bases removed from V and 8 bases from J, the gap between germline ends came to 19 bases. Germline V gene data show CDR1 as DFQATT and CDR2 as SNEGSKA (reference sequence). The CDR3 covers 14 residues. The CDR3 DNA is TGCAGTGCTAGTACTACACGGACAGAGACGGGCTACACCTTC. Translation gives CSASTTRTETGYTF.

In its sample, this clone was seen a few times. The chain carries TRBV7-9 and TRBJ2-2, with 10 bases lining up with TRBD2. The CDR3 runs to 12 residues. Germline CDR1 SEHNR, CDR2 FQNEAQ (reference sequence). The junction had 4 bases not matched to a gene; V was cut back by 11 bases and J by 7 bases. The CDR3 region has the DNA TGTGCCGGGGGACTAGCGAACGGGGAGCTGTTTTTT. Its translation is CAGGLANGELFF.

This clone turned up a few times. The V gene is TRBV5-4, the J gene TRBJ1-2; 12 bases agree with TRBD1. This CDR3 contains 13 residues. CDR1 and CDR2 (germline): SGHNT, YYREEE (reference sequence). Trimming at V came to 4 bases and at J to 7 bases, leaving 2 bases not matched to a gene. The CDR3: CASSGTGGRGYTF. For the CDR3, the DNA is TGTGCCAGCAGCGGGACAGGGGGCCGTGGCTACACCTTC.

This chain joins TRBV5-4 and TRBJ2-7, with 12 bases that match TRBD1. Germline V CDR1 and CDR2: SGHNT, YYREEE (reference sequence). The CDR3 loop spans 14 amino acids. Trimming cost V 7 bases and J 4 bases; bases outside gene matches: 6. In DNA form, the CDR3 reads TGTGCCAGCCGGGACAGGGGGCAGACTTACGAGCAGTACTTC. Translated, it gives CASRDRGQTYEQYF.

J is TRBJ2-3 and V is TRBV5-1, with 10 bases lining up with TRBD2. The V gene's germline CDR1 is SGHRS and CDR2 YFSETQ. The CDR3 runs 16 residues. Trimming took 5 bases from V and 1 from J; bases not matched to a gene: 7. For the CDR3, the DNA is TGCGCCAGCAGGCACACCGGGACTAGCGGCACAGATACGCAGTATTTT. It yields the protein CASRHTGTSGTDTQYF.

The rearrangement joins TRBV5-4 to TRBJ2-7, with 11 bases matching TRBD1. Trimming cost V 4 bases and J 3 bases; bases outside gene matches: 3. The CDR3 is made up of 14 amino acids. Germline V gene sequence: CDR1 SGHNT, CDR2 YYREEE (reference sequence). This CDR3 reads CASSLGTGGYEQYF. The CDR3 bases are TGTGCCAGCAGCCTAGGGACAGGGGGCTACGAGCAGTACTTC.

The gene calls are TRBV18 and TRBJ2-1, with 8 bases lining up with TRBD2. With V trimmed by 3 bases and J by 4 bases, 11 bases remained unmatched. The CDR3 loop spans 17 amino acids. Germline V gene sequence: CDR1 KGHSH, CDR2 LQKENI. CDR3 region: CASSPNNIAGGYNEQFF. The CDR3 DNA reads TGTGCCAGCTCACCGAATAATATTGCGGGGGGATACAATGAGCAGTTCTTC.

V is TRBV19 and J is TRBJ2-7; no definite D call. Germline assignment: CDR1 LNHDA and CDR2 SQIVND (reference sequence). The CDR3 consists of 12 residues. V lost 6 bases and J lost 6, with 12 bases in between. This CDR3 reads CASSLSGGEQYF. CDR3 bases: TGTGCCAGTAGCCTCTCGGGTGGCGAGCAGTACTTC. Based on the CDR3 plus reference TRBV19 and TRBJ2-7, the full variable domain is DGGITQSPKYLFRKEGQNVTLSCEQNLNHDAMYWYRQDPGQGLRLIYYSQIVNDFQKGDIAEGYSVSREKKESFPLTVTSAQKNPTAFYLCASSLSGGEQYFGPGTRLTVT.

The DNA for the CDR3 is TGTGCCAGCAGTTCCCAGGTCGTAAATCAGCCCCAGCATTTT. Encoded protein: CASSSQVVNQPQHF. The chain couples TRBV2 to TRBJ1-5; D is undetermined. V lost 5 bases and J lost 4, with 12 bases in between. Germline assignment: CDR1 SNHLY and CDR2 FYNNEI. The CDR3 has 14 amino acids.

The rearrangement uses TRBV5-6 and TRBJ1-1, with TRBD1 identical over 8 bases. The V segment lost 4 bases and the J segment 4 bases; nucleotides outside the gene matches: 15. The germline CDR1 and CDR2 sequences are SGHDT and YYEEEE. The CDR3 length is 17 residues. The DNA of the CDR3 is TGTGCCAGCAGCGACCGGGACAGGAAGGCGAGGGGCACTGAAGCTTTCTTT. It translates to CASSDRDRKARGTEAFF. Full variable domain (remainder filled in from reference TRBV5-6 and TRBJ1-1): DAGVTQSPTHLIKTRGQQVTLRCSPKSGHDTVSWYQQALGQGPQFIFQYYEEEERQRGNFPDRFSGHQFPNYSSELNVNALLLGDSALYLCASSDRDRKARGTEAFFGQGTRLTVV.

This chain joins TRBV18 and TRBJ1-3; weak D call: TRBD1 (5 bases). The CDR3 spans 15 residues. Looked up from germline, CDR1 is KGHSH and CDR2 is LQKENI. V was trimmed by 0 bases and J by 1 base, leaving 7 bases between them. In DNA, the CDR3 is TGTGCCAGCTCACCACCGGGGGGATCTGGAAACACCATATATTTT. Its protein is CASSPPGGSGNTIYF. The complete variable domain, with remaining parts taken from reference TRBV18 and TRBJ1-3, reads NAGVMQNPRHLVRRRGQEARLRCSPMKGHSHVYWYRQLPEEGLKFMVYLQKENIIDESGMPKERFSAEFPKEGPSILRIQQVVRGDSAAYFCASSPPGGSGNTIYFGEGSWLTVV.

The V and J genes are TRBV6-6 and TRBJ1-4, with 7 bases that match TRBD1. CDR1 is MNHNY, CDR2 SVGAGI, per germline (reference sequence). V shed 5 bases, J shed 2 bases, and the junction held 2 bases outside the gene matches. The CDR3 consists of 14 residues. CDR3: CASSNRGTNEKLFF. The CDR3 coding sequence is TGTGCCAGCAGTAACAGGGGCACTAATGAAAAACTGTTTTTT.

The CDR3 bases are TGTGCCAGCAGCTTAAGCGGTGGGAGCTACAATGAGCAGTTCTTC. Translation: CASSLSGGSYNEQFF. The gene calls are TRBV7-3 and TRBJ2-1; D is possibly TRBD2 (5 bases). The V gene lost 1 base and the J gene lost 3 bases, with 10 bases spanning the gap. Germline V gene lookup returns CDR1 SGHTA and CDR2 FQGTGA. The CDR3 totals 15 residues.

The rearrangement joins TRBV10-1 to TRBJ2-7, with 8 bases lining up with TRBD1. The CDR3 totals 19 residues. Germline lookup yields CDR1 WNHNN and CDR2 SYGVQD (reference sequence). The V segment lost 7 bases and the J segment 2 bases; nucleotides outside the gene matches: 22. Written as DNA, the CDR3 is TGCGCCAGCACCCACTCGGACAGGGCCAGCCCCACCTTTGCCTACGAGCAGTACTTC. This sequence encodes CASTHSDRASPTFAYEQYF.

The chain combines TRBV6-5 with TRBJ2-5; tentative D call: TRBD2 (5 bases). The CDR3 sequence is 15 residues long. Trimming took 11 bases from V and 0 from J, leaving 19 bases between them. From germline, CDR1 is MNHEY and CDR2 SVGAGI. The CDR3 nucleotides are TGTGCCTCTCAGAGGGCGGAATCGTACCAAGAGACCCAGTACTTC. It is translated as CASQRAESYQETQYF.

The chain joins TRBV2 to TRBJ1-2; TRBD1 agrees at 7 bases. The CDR3 is 12 residues long. Germline V gives CDR1 SNHLY, CDR2 FYNNEI. The CDR3 reads CASRGNEDGYTF. CDR3 sequence (DNA): TGTGCATCCAGGGGGAACGAGGATGGCTACACCTTC.

The chain combines TRBV27 with TRBJ2-1; D is unresolved. The CDR3 extends over 13 amino acids. Trimming pared 3 bases from V and 4 bases from J, leaving 7 bases between. Germline assignment: CDR1 MNHEY and CDR2 SMNVEV (reference sequence). The CDR3 DNA reads as TGTGCCAGCAGTTTCGGCGGATACAATGAGCAGTTCTTC. It is translated as CASSFGGYNEQFF.

The V and J genes are TRBV6-6 and TRBJ1-5; D not resolved. The CDR3 has 14 residues. CDR1 is MNHNY and CDR2 is SVGAGI in the germline V gene (reference sequence). Trimming took off 2 bases at V and 1 base at J, with 6 bases between the two ends. The CDR3 sequence is CASSYGQSNQPQHF. The DNA of the CDR3 is TGTGCCAGCAGTTACGGGCAGAGCAATCAGCCCCAGCATTTT.

J is TRBJ2-7 and V is TRBV6-6; the match to TRBD1 covers 10 bases. Trimming took 5 bases from V and 4 from J; bases not matched to a gene: 11. The CDR3 is 16 residues long. Germline V gene lookup returns CDR1 MNHNY and CDR2 SVGAGI (reference sequence). Written as DNA, the CDR3 is TGTGCCAGCAGTCGACGGAAAGGGACAGGGGATTACGAGCAGTACTTC. It specifies CASSRRKGTGDYEQYF.

This clone was observed a few times. The chain employs TRBV2 and TRBJ2-1, with 13 bases identical to TRBD2. V trimming: 8 bases; J trimming: 7 bases; junction bases outside the gene matches: 11. This CDR3 has 16 amino acids. The germline V gene has CDR1 SNHLY and CDR2 FYNNEI. This CDR3 is CASGTSGIMPRNEQFF. The CDR3 bases are TGTGCCAGCGGGACTAGCGGGATCATGCCTCGGAATGAGCAGTTCTTC.

The chain joins TRBV28 to TRBJ1-5, with D tentatively TRBD1 (5 bases). Per the germline V gene, CDR1 is MDHEN and CDR2 is SYDVKM. This CDR3 is 16 amino acids long. V lost 7 bases to trimming and J lost 2 bases, with 18 bases between them. CDR3: CASTPRGRGGNQPQHF. CDR3 DNA: TGTGCCAGCACCCCTAGGGGCAGAGGAGGCAATCAGCCCCAGCATTTT.

The chain carries TRBV6-5 and TRBJ2-5; 7 bases match TRBD1. J gave up 2 bases and V 0 bases, and 3 bases lay outside the gene matches. Germline loops: CDR1 MNHEY, CDR2 SVGAGI. The length of the CDR3 is 15 residues. CDR3 amino acids: CASSYSDRPQETQYF. The CDR3 region has the DNA TGTGCCAGCAGTTACTCGGACAGGCCACAAGAGACCCAGTACTTC.

This clone showed up just once. The rearrangement joins TRBV28 to TRBJ1-5, with TRBD1 matching 9 bases. CDR1 and CDR2 (germline): MDHEN, SYDVKM. This CDR3 is 17 amino acids long. With V trimmed by 4 bases and J by 3 bases, 10 bases remained unmatched. The CDR3 bases are TGTGCCAGCAGTTCATACCGGGACAGGGTAGTCAATCAGCCCCAGCATTTT. This codes for CASSSYRDRVVNQPQHF.